The 30 T cell receptor beta chains listed next were all sequenced from one sample in a study of CD8 T cells in Susac syndrome (dated by TCRdb to the late 2010s). Library preparation used the immunoSEQ multiplex PCR assay. RNA was extracted with the RNeasy kit and roughly 0.45 to 1 ug was reverse transcribed using random hexamers. TCRdb reanalyzed the raw reads on its own, using fastp at Q25 for trimming and MiXCR for clone calling, and kept in-frame beta chains. When rows share a CDR3 protein, they turn into one entry using the most common DNA and genes. This sample holds 55,000 to 70,000 distinct CDR3 sequences; around 95% were observed only once. Together, the top ten hold roughly 0.22% of the sample. Material: CD8+ T cells from PBMCs. These receptors all stem from a human donor in good health.

V is TRBV5-6 and J is TRBJ2-7, with TRBD1 matching over 8 bases. The V segment lost 2 bases and the J segment 4 bases; nucleotides outside the gene matches: 2. Germline CDR1 is SGHDT and CDR2 is YYEEEE. The CDR3 sequence is 13 residues long. CDR3 amino acids: CASSLQGVYEQYV. For the CDR3, the DNA is TGTGCCAGCAGCTTACAGGGGGTTTACGAGCAGTACGTC.

J is TRBJ1-2 and V is TRBV7-9; D is unclear. The CDR3 spans 13 residues. Germline loops: CDR1 SEHNR, CDR2 FQNEAQ (reference sequence). Trimming stripped 2 bases from V and 4 bases from J, with 8 bases between. The CDR3 DNA reads as TGTGCCAGCAGCTTACCGGGTCTCTATGGCTACACCTTC. Its protein product is CASSLPGLYGYTF.

The CDR3 sequence: CSVEVAGGPETQYF. The DNA of the CDR3 is TGCAGCGTTGAAGTAGCGGGGGGGCCCGAGACCCAGTACTTC. The V and J genes are TRBV29-1 and TRBJ2-5, with 11 bases lining up with TRBD2. The CDR3 is 14 residues long. Unmatched junction bases numbered 3, after V lost 1 base and J lost 5 bases. Germline values: CDR1 SQVTM, CDR2 ANQGSEA.

The chain couples TRBV5-1 to TRBJ2-7, with TRBD2 matching over 10 bases. Germline loops: CDR1 SGHRS, CDR2 YFSETQ. The CDR3 runs to 15 residues. The J segment lost 1 base and the V segment lost 0 bases, leaving 1 base of the junction unmatched. CDR3: CASSLVAGGSYEQYF. The CDR3 coding sequence is TGCGCCAGCAGCTTGGTAGCGGGGGGTTCCTACGAGCAGTACTTC.

This clonotype was seen once. The chain employs TRBV3-1 and TRBJ2-2; a possible D gene is TRBD2 (6 bases). The CDR3 is 15 residues long. Deletions cut 6 bases from V and 0 bases from J, with 11 bases between. Germline loops: CDR1 LGHDT, CDR2 YNNKEL (reference sequence). For the CDR3, the DNA is TGTGCCAGCAGTTCTAGCGACTCGAACACCGGGGAGCTGTTTTTT. Translated: CASSSSDSNTGELFF.

On this clonotype itself: One end of the junction does not line up with germline, which may come from a read error. This chain connects TRBV29-1 to TRBJ2-6, with D possibly called TRBD1 or TRBD2 (6 bases each). This CDR3 region has 14 residues. Germline CDR1 SQVTM, CDR2 ANQGSEA. CDR3 nucleotide sequence: TGCAGCGTCGAAGGGGGGATAGGGGCCAACGTCCTGACTTTC. Protein sequence: CSVEGGIGANVLTF.

This chain uses TRBV5-1 with TRBJ1-1; weak D call: TRBD1 (5 bases). V was pared by 4 bases and J by 0 bases, with 10 bases between. The germline V gene encodes CDR1 SGHRS and CDR2 YFSETQ. This CDR3 has 14 amino acids. The CDR3 is CASSQDNMNTEAFF. DNA of the CDR3: TGCGCCAGCAGCCAGGACAACATGAACACTGAAGCTTTCTTT.

CDR3 in amino acids: CASSDQGQGYTGELFF. The DNA of the CDR3 is TGTGCCAGCAGTGACCAGGGACAGGGGTACACCGGGGAGCTGTTTTTT. The chain carries TRBV2 and TRBJ2-2, with 10 bases that match TRBD1. The CDR3 spans 16 residues. Germline loops: CDR1 SNHLY, CDR2 FYNNEI. The J segment lost 3 bases and the V segment lost 3 bases, leaving 4 bases of the junction unmatched.

The chain is built from TRBV11-1 and TRBJ1-1; TRBD1 is a possible D gene (6 bases). The V end was cut by 5 bases, the J end by 3 bases, with 19 bases between. The CDR3 loop spans 16 amino acids. CDR1 and CDR2 (germline): SGHAT, FQDESV (reference sequence). CDR3 region: CASSAGKGGEHTEAFF. DNA for the CDR3: TGTGCCAGCAGCGCCGGGAAGGGGGGCGAGCACACTGAAGCTTTCTTT.

The V gene is TRBV7-9, the J gene TRBJ2-7; D gene ambiguous. The CDR3 loop spans 13 amino acids. The V gene's germline CDR1 is SEHNR and CDR2 FQNEAQ (reference sequence). Trimming left V 1 base short and J 5 bases short, with 9 bases between. CDR3 amino acids: CASSLVGANEQYV. Written as DNA, the CDR3 is TGTGCCAGCAGCTTAGTAGGAGCGAACGAGCAGTACGTC.

The chain recombines TRBV5-1 with TRBJ2-7, with D hard to call. V shed 0 bases and J shed 2 bases, with 9 bases lying between them. Per germline, CDR1 SGHRS and CDR2 YFSETQ. This CDR3 region has 14 residues. CDR3 region: CASSLGVGAYEQYF. The CDR3 DNA reads as TGCGCCAGCAGCTTGGGGGTCGGCGCCTACGAGCAGTACTTC.

This clonotype was detected only once. V usage is TRBV30 and J usage is TRBJ1-2, with D hard to call. The germline CDR1 and CDR2 sequences are GTSNPN and SVGIG (reference sequence). V lost 5 bases to trimming and J lost 6 bases, with 10 bases between them. This CDR3 is built from 11 residues. The CDR3 reads CAWGIPDGYTF. CDR3 nucleotides: TGTGCCTGGGGGATTCCTGATGGCTACACCTTC.

V usage is TRBV7-9 and J usage is TRBJ2-7, with 8 bases identical to TRBD1. CDR1 and CDR2 (germline): SEHNR, FQNEAQ (reference sequence). The CDR3 length is 15 residues. J gave up 3 bases and V 5 bases, and 9 bases lay outside the gene matches. CDR3 in DNA: TGTGCCAGCAGCGATATGGACAGGGCGTTCTACGAGCAGTACGTC. It translates to CASSDMDRAFYEQYV.

The CDR3 here is CASSPPELSSYNEQFF. CDR3 coding DNA: TGTGCCAGCAGTCCACCCGAGCTAAGCTCCTACAATGAGCAGTTCTTC. The J gene is TRBJ2-1, the V gene TRBV7-9; D not certain. Germline-derived CDR1 and CDR2 are SEHNR and FQNEAQ (reference sequence). The CDR3 is made up of 16 amino acids. V lost 6 bases, J lost 0 bases, and 15 bases lay in between.

The chain couples TRBV6-5 to TRBJ2-5; maybe TRBD1 (6 bases). Deletions cut 6 bases from V and 7 bases from J, with 12 bases between. This CDR3 is 12 amino acids long. Germline V gives CDR1 MNHEY, CDR2 SVGAGI. The CDR3 nucleotides read TGTGCCAGCAGCCTACAGGGCCGGACCCAGTACTTC. Its translation: CASSLQGRTQYF.

This clonotype was seen only a few times. V and J are TRBV12-3 or TRBV12-4 and TRBJ2-5, with D tentatively TRBD1 or TRBD2 (5 bases each). The CDR3 runs to 14 residues. V lost 0 bases and J lost 2, with 7 bases in between. The CDR3 is CASSLAGAQETQYF. The CDR3, as DNA: TGTGCCAGCAGTTTAGCCGGGGCGCAAGAGACCCAGTACTTC.

This chain connects TRBV6-5 to TRBJ2-2, with 9 bases aligning to TRBD1. The germline CDR1 and CDR2 sequences are MNHEY and SVGAGI. This CDR3 is 15 amino acids long. Germline trimming cut 6 bases from V and 7 bases from J; bases unmatched to any gene: 9. CDR3 residues: CASSLPTGGHGELFF. The CDR3 coding sequence is TGTGCCAGCAGCTTACCGACAGGGGGTCACGGGGAGCTGTTTTTT.

The V call is TRBV19, the J call TRBJ2-3, with 8 positions matching TRBD1. Per the germline V gene, CDR1 is LNHDA and CDR2 is SQIVND (reference sequence). Trimming cost V 3 bases and J 4 bases; bases outside gene matches: 6. The CDR3 has 15 residues. CDR3 nucleotides: TGTGCCAGTAGTATTGCCGGGACAGGCGCAGATACGCAGTATTTT. As protein: CASSIAGTGADTQYF.

V usage is TRBV20-1 and J usage is TRBJ2-7, with D perhaps TRBD2 (5 bases). The germline V gene encodes CDR1 DFQATT and CDR2 SNEGSKA (reference sequence). This CDR3 is 12 amino acids long. Trimming pared 3 bases from V and 3 bases from J, leaving 9 bases between. The CDR3: CSASAGVYEQYF. The CDR3 DNA reads as TGCAGTGCTAGTGCCGGGGTCTACGAGCAGTACTTC.

The rearrangement joins TRBV7-2 to TRBJ1-2, with TRBD1 matching over 7 bases. The CDR3 covers 11 residues. Trimming cost V 5 bases and J 11 bases; bases outside gene matches: 5. Germline V CDR1 and CDR2: SGHTA, FQGNSA. CDR3: CASSTYRGYTF. The DNA for the CDR3 is TGTGCCAGCAGCACTTACAGGGGTTACACCTTC. The full variable domain, in which reference TRBV7-2 and TRBJ1-2 provide the parts outside the CDR3, is GAGVSQSPSNKVTEKGKDVELRCDPISGHTALYWYRQSLGQGLEFLIYFQGNSAPDKSGLPSDRFSAERTGGSVSTLTIQRTQQEDSAVYLCASSTYRGYTFGSGTRLTVV.

In nucleotides, the CDR3 is TGTGCCAGCAGCCTCAAGACAGGGTGGAACACCGGGGAGCTGTTTTTT. This encodes CASSLKTGWNTGELFF. This chain joins TRBV11-2 and TRBJ2-2; 7 bases agree with TRBD1. In germline, CDR1 is SGHAT, CDR2 FQNNGV. The CDR3 is made up of 16 amino acids. The V and J ends lost 5 bases and 1 base, in that order; junction bases with no gene match: 7.

This clonotype was detected only once. CDR3 nucleotides: TGTGCCAGCAGTGCTCCTAGCGGGGGGTCAGATACGCAGTATTTT. As protein: CASSAPSGGSDTQYF. The rearrangement links TRBV5-6 to TRBJ2-3; TRBD2 aligns across 11 bases. Germline values: CDR1 SGHDT, CDR2 YYEEEE. The CDR3 covers 15 residues. The V segment lost 5 bases and the J segment 4 bases; nucleotides outside the gene matches: 6.

This chain joins TRBV9 and TRBJ2-3; D might be TRBD1 or TRBD2, each matching 6 bases. CDR1 and CDR2 (germline): SGDLS, YYNGEE. The germline V and J ends were trimmed by 0 bases and 6 bases, with 17 bases remaining between them. This CDR3 is built from 16 residues. This chain's CDR3 is CASSVASGGPADTQYF. In nucleotides, the CDR3 is TGTGCCAGCAGCGTAGCCAGTGGGGGGCCGGCGGATACGCAGTATTTT.

The chain couples TRBV4-1 to TRBJ2-5, with 8 bases aligning to TRBD2. Germline loops: CDR1 MGHRA, CDR2 YSYEKL. Trimming took 6 bases from V and 3 from J; bases not matched to a gene: 12. The CDR3 covers 16 residues. The CDR3 DNA reads TGCGCCAGCAGTCCAGTTGGGGGACTAGATGAAGAGACCCAGTACTTC. Amino acids: CASSPVGGLDEETQYF.

The chain links TRBV7-9 to TRBJ1-5, with D hard to call. The CDR3 covers 13 residues. Germline CDR1 and CDR2: SEHNR and FQNEAQ (reference sequence). Deletions cut 1 base from V and 1 base from J, with 2 bases between. CDR3 nucleotide sequence: TGTGCCAGCAGCTTAGACAGCAATCAGCCCCAGCATTTT. This gives the protein CASSLDSNQPQHF.

This chain uses TRBV3-1 with TRBJ2-3, with no clear D. The CDR3 totals 14 residues. V lost 1 base and J lost 1, with 6 bases in between. Germline lookup yields CDR1 LGHDT and CDR2 YNNKEL (reference sequence). This CDR3 is CASSQVWGTDTQYF. In DNA form, the CDR3 reads TGTGCCAGCAGCCAAGTTTGGGGCACAGATACGCAGTATTTT.

The chain recombines TRBV12-3 or TRBV12-4 with TRBJ1-2; 10 nucleotides match TRBD1. This CDR3 has 13 amino acids. The ends lost 3 bases at V and 8 bases at J; junction bases unmatched: 3. CDR3 bases: TGTGCCAGCAGTTTGGGACAGGGGACCGGCTACACCTTC. Its protein is CASSLGQGTGYTF.

The V and J genes are TRBV24-1 and TRBJ2-6; no reliable D call. This CDR3 has 13 amino acids. V dropped 4 bases and J dropped 6 bases, with 6 bases sitting between them. The V gene's germline CDR1 is KGHDR and CDR2 SFDVKD. The CDR3 reads CATSDLEANVLTF. DNA for the CDR3: TGTGCCACCAGTGACCTGGAGGCCAACGTCCTGACTTTC.

The V and J genes are TRBV9 and TRBJ1-2, with D uncertain. Germline V gene lookup returns CDR1 SGDLS and CDR2 YYNGEE. With 2 bases removed from V and 0 bases from J, the gap between germline ends came to 11 bases. This CDR3 spans 15 amino acids. The CDR3 spells CASSVVPTANYGYTF. CDR3 nucleotides: TGTGCCAGCAGCGTGGTCCCTACTGCTAACTATGGCTACACCTTC. The entire variable domain, with the rest obtained from reference TRBV9 and TRBJ1-2, is as follows: DSGVTQTPKHLITATGQRVTLRCSPRSGDLSVYWYQQSLDQGLQFLIQYYNGEERAKGNILERFSAQQFPDLHSELNLSSLELGDSALYFCASSVVPTANYGYTFGSGTRLTVV.

The chain recombines TRBV4-1 with TRBJ1-2; D remains ambiguous. This CDR3 spans 14 amino acids. The V gene's germline CDR1 is MGHRA and CDR2 YSYEKL. Trimming pared 1 base from V and 4 bases from J, leaving 10 bases between. The CDR3 region has the DNA TGCGCCAGCAGCCAAGGTTCGCCAGGCTATGGCTACACCTTC. Residues: CASSQGSPGYGYTF.